The 24 T cell receptor beta chains listed next were all sequenced from one sample in a study of shared clonotypes between healthy human individuals. The data were produced by immunoSEQ multiplex PCR, yet TCRdb's version contains in-frame clones alone and is incomplete. The repertoire holds around 200,000 clones, with 66% as singletons. The material sequenced was memory CD4+ T cells sorted from blood. Described subset: CD45RA-negative fraction. These receptors all come from a man aged 25-40 years in good health.

A few counts support this clone. The V gene is TRBV5-1, the J gene TRBJ1-1; D is possibly TRBD1 (5 bases). Trimming removed 2 bases from V and 0 bases from J, with 11 bases in between. CDR3 length: 15 residues. Germline V gene lookup returns CDR1 SGHRS and CDR2 YFSETQ. The CDR3 DNA reads as TGCGCCAGCAGCTTTATGCCGGACATGAACACTGAAGCTTTCTTT. Amino acid sequence: CASSFMPDMNTEAFF.

A word on this clone: Other DNA sequences of this sample code for an identical CDR3. J is TRBJ2-6 and V is TRBV15; 8 nucleotides line up with TRBD1. CDR3 length: 20 residues. The V and J ends lost 4 bases and 1 base, in that order; junction bases with no gene match: 15. From germline, CDR1 is LNHNV and CDR2 YYDKDF (reference sequence). CDR3 region: CATSTRQGLGRRSGANVLTF. The CDR3 nucleotides read TGTGCCACCAGCACGCGACAGGGGCTTGGGCGGCGATCTGGGGCCAACGTCCTGACTTTC.

The CDR3 reads CASKGDTGELFF. The DNA of the CDR3 is TGTGCCAGCAAAGGGGACACCGGGGAGCTGTTTTTT. The genes are TRBV7-2 and TRBJ2-2; D is possibly TRBD1 (5 bases). CDR3 size: 12 residues. Germline V CDR1 and CDR2: SGHTA, FQGNSA. The germline V and J ends were trimmed by 7 bases and 3 bases, with 6 bases remaining between them.

The rearrangement uses TRBV7-9 and TRBJ2-1; TRBD1 matches 7 bases. From germline, CDR1 is SEHNR and CDR2 FQNEAQ (reference sequence). V lost 1 base to trimming and J lost 0 bases; unmatched junction nucleotides: 0. This CDR3 is built from 15 residues. CDR3 loop: CASSLGDSSYNEQFF. DNA for the CDR3: TGTGCCAGCAGCTTAGGGGACAGCTCCTACAATGAGCAGTTCTTC.

In its sample, this clone was seen a few times. This chain links TRBV5-1 with TRBJ2-7; TRBD2 might be the D (5 bases). The CDR3 contains 15 residues. Germline V gene sequence: CDR1 SGHRS, CDR2 YFSETQ. Between the trimmed V and J ends, which lost 0 bases and 0 bases, there was a span of 10 bases. The chain's CDR3 is CASSLAGSRSYEQYF. The CDR3 region has the DNA TGCGCCAGCAGCTTGGCGGGGTCCCGCTCCTACGAGCAGTACTTC.

The chain has TRBV21-1 and TRBJ1-5; no check of the table's D call, TRBD1, against the DNA was made. TRBV21-1 constitutes a pseudogene. The CDR3 runs 17 residues. Here the CDR3 DNA reads TGTGCCAGCAGCAAGAGGACAGGGGGCTTGAGCAATCAGCCCCAGCATTTT. Translated: CASSKRTGGLSNQPQHF.

The V gene is TRBV6-5, the J gene TRBJ2-7; D unclear. Trimming removed 11 bases at V and 3 bases at J, with 23 bases between. Germline V gene data show CDR1 as MNHEY and CDR2 as SVGAGI. This CDR3 is 15 amino acids long. The CDR3 region has the DNA TGTGCCGCTGGAAATTCAGGAATACCAGTCTACGAGCAGTACTTC. This codes for CAAGNSGIPVYEQYF.

The chain combines TRBV19 with TRBJ1-5; D possibly corresponds to TRBD1 (5 bases). The CDR3 runs 18 residues. V was shortened by 5 bases and J by 6 bases, with 26 bases between the two germline ends. From germline, CDR1 is LNHDA and CDR2 SQIVND (reference sequence). The CDR3 loop reads CASSLKTHSGRSRQPQHF. The CDR3 nucleotides are TGTGCCAGTAGTTTGAAAACCCACTCAGGGAGAAGCCGTCAGCCCCAGCATTTT. The full variable domain, completed using reference TRBV19 and TRBJ1-5, is DGGITQSPKYLFRKEGQNVTLSCEQNLNHDAMYWYRQDPGQGLRLIYYSQIVNDFQKGDIAEGYSVSREKKESFPLTVTSAQKNPTAFYLCASSLKTHSGRSRQPQHFGDGTRLSIL.

V usage is TRBV11-2 and J usage is TRBJ2-2, with D possibly TRBD2 on 5 matching bases. Per germline, CDR1 SGHAT and CDR2 FQNNGV. The germline V and J ends were trimmed by 5 bases and 5 bases, with 12 bases remaining between them. The CDR3 length is 14 residues. CDR3 loop: CASSPPRGTGELFF. For the CDR3, the DNA is TGTGCCAGCAGCCCCCCCCGGGGTACCGGGGAGCTGTTTTTT.

The chain has TRBV6-5 and TRBJ2-7; 8 nucleotides match TRBD1. The germline gives CDR1 MNHEY, CDR2 SVGAGI. The J segment lost 4 bases and the V segment lost 9 bases, leaving 14 bases of the junction unmatched. This CDR3 is built from 15 residues. CDR3 sequence reads: CASGWQPGTGYEQYF. As DNA, the CDR3 is TGTGCCAGTGGATGGCAACCCGGGACAGGATACGAGCAGTACTTC.

The CDR3 is CASSTRTALVETQYF. CDR3 DNA: TGTGCCAGCAGCACACGGACGGCTCTAGTAGAGACCCAGTACTTC. This sequence joins TRBV5-4 and TRBJ2-5; D is unclear. CDR1 and CDR2 from the germline V gene are SGHNT and YYREEE (reference sequence). The CDR3 loop spans 15 amino acids. The V gene lost 4 bases and the J gene lost 4 bases, with 17 bases spanning the gap.

V is TRBV5-4 and J is TRBJ2-1; 12 nucleotides line up with TRBD2. CDR3 length: 16 amino acids. Germline-derived CDR1 and CDR2 are SGHNT and YYREEE (reference sequence). J lost 0 bases, V lost 6 bases, and 4 bases had no gene match. The CDR3 here is CASNELAGGSYNEQFF. CDR3 in DNA: TGTGCCAGCAACGAACTAGCGGGGGGCTCCTACAATGAGCAGTTCTTC. The full variable domain, completed using reference TRBV5-4 and TRBJ2-1, is ETGVTQSPTHLIKTRGQQVTLRCSSQSGHNTVSWYQQALGQGPQFIFQYYREEENGRGNFPPRFSGLQFPNYSSELNVNALELDDSALYLCASNELAGGSYNEQFFGPGTRLTVL.

The rearrangement links TRBV2 to TRBJ1-5; D is unresolved. V lost 6 bases and J 6 bases, leaving 9 bases between the germline ends. This CDR3 contains 12 residues. Germline lookup yields CDR1 SNHLY and CDR2 FYNNEI. In DNA, the CDR3 is TGTGCCAGCAGGGGTCGTACTCAGCCCCAGCATTTT. This translates into CASRGRTQPQHF.

This chain uses TRBV7-9 with TRBJ2-1; weak D call: TRBD2 (6 bases). The CDR3 consists of 15 residues. Germline assignment: CDR1 SEHNR and CDR2 FQNEAQ (reference sequence). V shed 6 bases and J shed 4 bases, with 16 bases lying between them. This chain's CDR3 is CASSSGTPEYNEQFF. In DNA form, the CDR3 reads TGTGCCAGCAGTTCCGGGACTCCTGAATACAATGAGCAGTTCTTC.

The V call is TRBV6-1, the J call TRBJ2-7; D ambiguous. CDR3 size: 18 residues. Germline CDR1 MNHNS, CDR2 SASEGT. Deletions cut 2 bases from V and 3 bases from J, with 23 bases between. The CDR3 bases are TGTGCCAGCAGTGAAACGTACGGAGACCCAACCTCGAACTACGAGCAGTACTTC. Encoded protein: CASSETYGDPTSNYEQYF.

The chain joins TRBV5-6 to TRBJ2-5, with 11 bases matching TRBD2. The CDR3 length is 17 residues. The trim removed 0 bases at V and 7 bases at J, leaving 11 bases unmatched. Germline V CDR1 and CDR2: SGHDT, YYEEEE. The CDR3 DNA reads TGTGCCAGCAGCTTGGTTCTAGCGGGAGGAGGTGGTGGGACCCAGTACTTC. It is translated as CASSLVLAGGGGGTQYF. The whole variable domain, filled in from reference TRBV5-6 and TRBJ2-5, reads DAGVTQSPTHLIKTRGQQVTLRCSPKSGHDTVSWYQQALGQGPQFIFQYYEEEERQRGNFPDRFSGHQFPNYSSELNVNALLLGDSALYLCASSLVLAGGGGGTQYFGPGTRLLVL.

The chain employs TRBV5-1 and TRBJ2-3, with a tentative D call TRBD2 (6 bases). The CDR3 is made up of 15 amino acids. Germline CDR1 reads SGHRS; CDR2 reads YFSETQ. Between the trimmed V and J ends, which lost 7 bases and 0 bases, there was a span of 15 bases. CDR3 in DNA: TGCGCCAGCTCGACGGGGGTCTCTAGCACAGATACGCAGTATTTT. Amino acids: CASSTGVSSTDTQYF.

As to this clone: The same CDR3 arises from other DNA sequences in this sample as well. The DNA for the CDR3 is TGTGCCAGCAGGACAGGGACCTCCTACGAGCAGTACTTC. Its protein product is CASRTGTSYEQYF. This chain uses TRBV28 with TRBJ2-7; TRBD1 agrees at 7 bases. Unmatched junction bases numbered 2, after V lost 6 bases and J lost 0 bases. Germline V lookup: CDR1 MDHEN, CDR2 SYDVKM. This CDR3 has 13 residues.

The table lists this clone with a few counts. This chain joins TRBV18 and TRBJ1-4; maybe TRBD1 (5 bases). This CDR3 region has 15 residues. Trimming left V 3 bases short and J 8 bases short, with 16 bases between. In germline, CDR1 is KGHSH, CDR2 LQKENI. The CDR3 region is CASSPPDRVGEKLFF. For the CDR3, the DNA is TGTGCCAGCTCACCCCCCGACAGAGTGGGGGAAAAACTGTTTTTT. The complete variable domain, with remaining parts taken from reference TRBV18 and TRBJ1-4, reads NAGVMQNPRHLVRRRGQEARLRCSPMKGHSHVYWYRQLPEEGLKFMVYLQKENIIDESGMPKERFSAEFPKEGPSILRIQQVVRGDSAAYFCASSPPDRVGEKLFFGSGTQLSVL.

This clone was recorded a few times. This chain links TRBV18 with TRBJ2-3, with D possibly matching TRBD2 (5 bases). Between the trimmed V and J ends, which lost 3 bases and 2 bases, there was a span of 18 bases. This CDR3 has 17 amino acids. Germline lookup yields CDR1 KGHSH and CDR2 LQKENI. The CDR3 nucleotides read TGTGCCAGCTCACCCGGCTCGCGGACTGCGATCACAGATACGCAGTATTTT. This encodes CASSPGSRTAITDTQYF.

The rearrangement joins TRBV10-1 to TRBJ2-3; 9 bases are shared with TRBD2. The CDR3 has 15 amino acids. J was trimmed by 8 bases and V by 0 bases; bases with no gene match: 6. Germline CDR1 and CDR2: WNHNN and SYGVQD (reference sequence). CDR3 loop: CASSESSSGSVTQYF. CDR3 DNA sequence: TGCGCCAGCAGTGAGTCGAGTAGCGGGAGTGTTACGCAGTATTTT.

A word on this clone: A junction end diverges from the germline sequence, so it may reflect a read error. The V and J genes are TRBV5-4 and TRBJ1-5; 8 nucleotides line up with TRBD1. The V gene's germline CDR1 is SGHNT and CDR2 YYREEE (reference sequence). This CDR3 is 16 amino acids long. The CDR3 DNA reads as TGCGCCAGCAGCCAAGGGACAGGTGGGAGCAATCAGCCCCAGCATTTT. This gives the protein CASSQGTGGSNQPQHF.

This chain uses TRBV10-2 with TRBJ2-2; TRBD2 matches at 12 bases. Looked up from germline, CDR1 is WSHSY and CDR2 is SAAADI. CDR3 length: 18 amino acids. The junction had 8 bases not matched to a gene; V was cut back by 6 bases and J by 0 bases. The DNA of the CDR3 is TGCGCCAGCAGCGGTGGACTAGCGGGATTCTCGAACACCGGGGAGCTGTTTTTT. It specifies CASSGGLAGFSNTGELFF.

This chain connects TRBV5-5 to TRBJ2-2, with TRBD2 identical over 12 bases. Germline V gives CDR1 SGHKS, CDR2 YYEKEE (reference sequence). Trimming took 1 base from V and 6 from J; bases not matched to a gene: 4. The CDR3 contains 16 residues. The CDR3 region has the DNA TGTGCCAGCAGCTTGACCGGACTAGCGGGACCCGGGGAGCTGTTTTTT. It encodes CASSLTGLAGPGELFF.